This T cell receptor (beta chain) came from a study of siplizumab effects on memory and regulatory T cells (dated by TCRdb to the late 2010s). About the investigation overall: The study looked at the effect of siplizumab, an anti-CD2 antibody, on alloreactive T-cell subsets in allogeneic mixed lymphocyte reactions made from human PBMCs. Broad study findings and their caveats: For roughly 80-95% of proliferating CD4+ or CD8+ clones, no naive or memory phenotype could be assigned. Compared with memory T cells, unstimulated naive T cells appeared more diverse, and naive cells seemed to make a substantial contribution to the alloresponse. Because sequences at frequencies below about 10^-5 were poorly captured, only a minor fraction of alloreactive clones could be mapped back to unstimulated subsets. Of the alloreactive CD4+ clones that could be mapped, the Treg-derived share averaged approximately 69% with siplizumab compared with under 30% in control reactions. Whether proliferating Tregs from siplizumab cultures actually had suppressive function was not functionally confirmed. The cumulative frequency of alloreactive sequences that could be traced back to unstimulated CD4+ memory T cells was significantly reduced by siplizumab.

The library was generated by the immunoSEQ multiplex PCR assay. Each sample had some 10^5 TCR templates assayed by the deep sequencing platform. Genomic DNA extracted from sorted T cells was used for TCRbeta CDR3 sequencing. From the authors' description of their analysis: The R programming language was used for clonal analysis of TCRbeta CDR3 data. Alloreactive CD4+ and CD8+ clones were defined by comparing unstimulated samples with post-reaction CFSE-low samples. Alloreactive CD4+ clones were assigned to regulatory or non-regulatory origin by matching sequences to sorted unstimulated Treg and non-Treg repertoires. The table comes from immuneACCESS by way of TCRdb, which keeps in-frame sequences with V and J called. Part of the clones is missing from these tables; in studies checked, under half for an unresolved V gene and the rest for unknown reasons. V, J and clone size are taken as reported in that table, and D and trimming were inferred from the DNA itself. The sample profile shows over 45,000 clones; around 97% of them were found once. 1.1% of the sample is held by the ten biggest clonotypes.

Additional sequencing covered unstimulated subsets from three donor pairs, namely CD8+ effector memory, CD4+ naive, CD8+ TEMRA, CD4+ memory and CD8+ naive. Sorted unstimulated T cells, along with proliferating T cells recovered from mixed lymphocyte reactions, underwent TCRbeta CDR3 sequencing. Fresh whole blood from over 8 HLA-typed healthy donors was used to isolate PBMCs. This clone was detected once. Its target antigen remains unknown. No base quality values were provided; no much bigger clone lies one nucleotide off. The germline V gene (reference sequence) provides CDR1 LNHDA and CDR2 SQIVND. V and J are truncated by 4 bases and 7 bases respectively, leaving an intervening sequence of 20 bases. The CDR3 covers 16 residues, taking in both the cysteine and the phenylalanine. Solely the CDR3 DNA is kept, with 48 bases framed from the first base.

The rearranged chain carries TRBV19 and TRBJ2-1; the D element could tentatively be TRBD1 or TRBD2, as 6 bases agree for each. Sequenced: naive CD8+ T cells sorted from blood. Reading the label with the study, this specimen's cell subset or site is: unstimulated naive T cells. This receptor was obtained from a human donor in good health. The encoded CDR3 is CASSTLEGGGANEQFF. The DNA sequence is as follows: TGTGCCAGTAGTACCCTCGAGGGGGGAGGAGCGAATGAGCAGTTCTTC. The CDR3, completed at both ends by the reference TRBV19 and TRBJ2-1 genes, gives the full variable domain DGGITQSPKYLFRKEGQNVTLSCEQNLNHDAMYWYRQDPGQGLRLIYYSQIVNDFQKGDIAEGYSVSREKKESFPLTVTSAQKNPTAFYLCASSTLEGGGANEQFFGPGTRLTVL.